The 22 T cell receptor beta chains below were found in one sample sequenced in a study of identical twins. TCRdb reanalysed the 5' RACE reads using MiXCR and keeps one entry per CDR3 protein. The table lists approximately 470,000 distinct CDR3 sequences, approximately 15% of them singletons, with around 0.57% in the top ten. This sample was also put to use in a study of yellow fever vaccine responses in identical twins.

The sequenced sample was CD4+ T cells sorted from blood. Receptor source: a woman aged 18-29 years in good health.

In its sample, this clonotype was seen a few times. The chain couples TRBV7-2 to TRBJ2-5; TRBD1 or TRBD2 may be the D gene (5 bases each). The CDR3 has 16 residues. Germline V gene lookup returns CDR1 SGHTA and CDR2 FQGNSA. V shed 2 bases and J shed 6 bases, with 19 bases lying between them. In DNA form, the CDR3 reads TGTGCCAGCAGCTTATATCCTAGTATGGGGGTGAAGACCCAGTACTTC. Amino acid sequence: CASSLYPSMGVKTQYF.

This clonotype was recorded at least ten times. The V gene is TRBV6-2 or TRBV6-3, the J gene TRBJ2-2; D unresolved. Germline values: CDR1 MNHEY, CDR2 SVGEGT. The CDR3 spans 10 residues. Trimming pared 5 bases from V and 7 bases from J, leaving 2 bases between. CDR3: CASSNGELFF. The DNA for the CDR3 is TGTGCCAGCAGTAACGGGGAGCTGTTTTTT.

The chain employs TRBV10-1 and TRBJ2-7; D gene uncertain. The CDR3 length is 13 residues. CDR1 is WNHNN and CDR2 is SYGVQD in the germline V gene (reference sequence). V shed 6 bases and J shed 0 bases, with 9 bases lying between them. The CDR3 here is CASSPGPSYEQYF. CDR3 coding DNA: TGCGCCAGCAGCCCCGGGCCCTCCTACGAGCAGTACTTC.

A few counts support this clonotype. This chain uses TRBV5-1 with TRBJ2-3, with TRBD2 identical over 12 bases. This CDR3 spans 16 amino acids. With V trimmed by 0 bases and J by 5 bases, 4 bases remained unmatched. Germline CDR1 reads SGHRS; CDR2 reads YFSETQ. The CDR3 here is CASSLGLAGVKDTQYF. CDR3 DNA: TGCGCCAGCAGCTTGGGACTAGCGGGAGTTAAAGATACGCAGTATTTT.

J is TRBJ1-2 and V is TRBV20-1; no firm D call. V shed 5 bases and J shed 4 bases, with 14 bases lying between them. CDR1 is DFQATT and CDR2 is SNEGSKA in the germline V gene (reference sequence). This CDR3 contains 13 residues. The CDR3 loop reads CSAPSGPIYGYTF. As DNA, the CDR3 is TGCAGTGCTCCATCGGGCCCGATCTATGGCTACACCTTC.

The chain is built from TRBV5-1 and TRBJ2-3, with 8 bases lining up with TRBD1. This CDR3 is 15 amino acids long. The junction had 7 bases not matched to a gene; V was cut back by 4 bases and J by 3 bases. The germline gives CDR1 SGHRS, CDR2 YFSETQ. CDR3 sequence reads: CASSGGQGGTDTQYF. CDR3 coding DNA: TGCGCCAGCAGCGGCGGACAGGGCGGGACAGATACGCAGTATTTT.

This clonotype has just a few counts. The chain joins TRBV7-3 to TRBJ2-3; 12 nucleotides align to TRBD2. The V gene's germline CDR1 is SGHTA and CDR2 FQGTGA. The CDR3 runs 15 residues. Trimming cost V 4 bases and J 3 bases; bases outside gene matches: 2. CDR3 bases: TGTGCCAGCAGCTCCACTAGCGGGGGGACAGATACGCAGTATTTT. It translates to CASSSTSGGTDTQYF.

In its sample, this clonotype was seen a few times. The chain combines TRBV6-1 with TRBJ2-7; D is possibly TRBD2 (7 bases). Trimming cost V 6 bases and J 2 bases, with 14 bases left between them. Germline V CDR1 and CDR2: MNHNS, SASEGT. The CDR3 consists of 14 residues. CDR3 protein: CASRGGQGTYEQYF. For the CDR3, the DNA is TGTGCCAGCAGGGGGGGGCAGGGGACCTACGAGCAGTACTTC.

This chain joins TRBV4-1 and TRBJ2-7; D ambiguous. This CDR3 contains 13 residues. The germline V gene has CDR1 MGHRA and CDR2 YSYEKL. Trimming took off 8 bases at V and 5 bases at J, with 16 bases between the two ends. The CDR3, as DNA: TGCGCCAGCGGCACGGTAACTCGGAACGAGCAGTACTTC. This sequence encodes CASGTVTRNEQYF.

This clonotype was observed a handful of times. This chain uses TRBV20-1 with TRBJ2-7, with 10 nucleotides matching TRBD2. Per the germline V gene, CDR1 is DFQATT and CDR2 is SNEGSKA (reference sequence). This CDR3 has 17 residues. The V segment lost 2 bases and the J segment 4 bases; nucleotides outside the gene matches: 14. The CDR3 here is CSARIGSLAGALYEQYF. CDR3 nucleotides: TGCAGTGCTAGAATCGGATCCCTAGCGGGGGCACTTTACGAGCAGTACTTC.

The chain's CDR3 is CASSPSGTAIQETQYF. DNA for the CDR3: TGTGCCAGCTCACCTTCCGGGACAGCGATACAAGAGACCCAGTACTTC. The chain employs TRBV18 and TRBJ2-5, with 7 positions matching TRBD1. Germline lookup yields CDR1 KGHSH and CDR2 LQKENI. This CDR3 region has 16 residues. Trimming at V came to 3 bases and at J to 2 bases, leaving 9 bases not matched to a gene.

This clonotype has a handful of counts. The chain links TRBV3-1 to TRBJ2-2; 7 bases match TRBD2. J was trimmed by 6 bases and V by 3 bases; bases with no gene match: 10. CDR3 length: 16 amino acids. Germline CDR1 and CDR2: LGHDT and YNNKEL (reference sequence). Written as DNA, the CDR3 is TGTGCCAGCAGCCAGCGATGGGGAGGGGCTTCCGGGGAGCTGTTTTTT. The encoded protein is CASSQRWGGASGELFF.

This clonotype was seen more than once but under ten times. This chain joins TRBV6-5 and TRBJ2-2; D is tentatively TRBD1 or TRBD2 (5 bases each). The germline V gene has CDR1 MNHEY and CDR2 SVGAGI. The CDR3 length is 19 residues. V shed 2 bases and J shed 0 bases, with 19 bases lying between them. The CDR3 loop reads CASSYPLTSGSPNTGELFF. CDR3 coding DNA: TGTGCCAGCAGTTACCCCCTGACCTCAGGGAGTCCGAACACCGGGGAGCTGTTTTTT.

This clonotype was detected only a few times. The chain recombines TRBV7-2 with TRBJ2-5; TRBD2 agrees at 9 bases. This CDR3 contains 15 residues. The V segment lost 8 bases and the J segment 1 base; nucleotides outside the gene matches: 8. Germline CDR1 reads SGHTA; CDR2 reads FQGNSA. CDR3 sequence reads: CASSPLAGIQETQYF. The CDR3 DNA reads TGTGCCAGCTCGCCCCTAGCGGGGATCCAAGAGACCCAGTACTTC. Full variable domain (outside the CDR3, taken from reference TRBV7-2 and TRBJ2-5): GAGVSQSPSNKVTEKGKDVELRCDPISGHTALYWYRQSLGQGLEFLIYFQGNSAPDKSGLPSDRFSAERTGGSVSTLTIQRTQQEDSAVYLCASSPLAGIQETQYFGPGTRLLVL.

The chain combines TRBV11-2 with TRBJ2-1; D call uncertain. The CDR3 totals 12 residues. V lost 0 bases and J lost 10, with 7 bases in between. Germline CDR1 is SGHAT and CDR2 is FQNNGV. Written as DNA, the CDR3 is TGTGCCAGCAGCTTAGATGCCGGGGAGCAGTTCTTC. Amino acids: CASSLDAGEQFF.

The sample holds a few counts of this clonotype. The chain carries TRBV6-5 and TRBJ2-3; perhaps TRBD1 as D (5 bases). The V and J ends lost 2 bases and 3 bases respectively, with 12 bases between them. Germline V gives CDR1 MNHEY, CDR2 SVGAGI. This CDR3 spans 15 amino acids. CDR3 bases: TGTGCCAGCAGTTACAAAGGGGTGAGGACAGATACGCAGTATTTT. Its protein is CASSYKGVRTDTQYF.

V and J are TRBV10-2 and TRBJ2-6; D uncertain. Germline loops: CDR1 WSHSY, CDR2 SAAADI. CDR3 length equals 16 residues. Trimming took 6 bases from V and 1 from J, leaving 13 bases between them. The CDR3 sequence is CASSGSRHSGANVLTF. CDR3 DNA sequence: TGCGCCAGCAGCGGATCACGACATTCTGGGGCCAACGTCCTGACTTTC.

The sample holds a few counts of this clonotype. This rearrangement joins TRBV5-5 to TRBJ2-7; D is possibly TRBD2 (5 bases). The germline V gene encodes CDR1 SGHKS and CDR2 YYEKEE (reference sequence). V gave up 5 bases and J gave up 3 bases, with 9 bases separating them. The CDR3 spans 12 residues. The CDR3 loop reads CASRYRDYEQYF. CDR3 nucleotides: TGTGCCAGCAGGTACCGGGACTACGAGCAGTACTTC.

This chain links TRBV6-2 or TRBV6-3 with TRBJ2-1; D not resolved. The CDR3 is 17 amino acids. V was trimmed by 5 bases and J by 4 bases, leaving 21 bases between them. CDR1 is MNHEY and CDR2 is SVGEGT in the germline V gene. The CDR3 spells CASSPQSPWKRYNEQFF. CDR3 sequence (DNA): TGTGCCAGCAGTCCTCAGTCCCCCTGGAAAAGGTACAATGAGCAGTTCTTC.

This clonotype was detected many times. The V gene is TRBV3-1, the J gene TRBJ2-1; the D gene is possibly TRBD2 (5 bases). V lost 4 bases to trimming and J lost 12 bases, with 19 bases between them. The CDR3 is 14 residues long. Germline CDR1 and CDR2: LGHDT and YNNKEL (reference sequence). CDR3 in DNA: TGTGCCAGCAGCCCCAAGCTACTAGAAATTGGGCAGTTCTTC. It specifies CASSPKLLEIGQFF.

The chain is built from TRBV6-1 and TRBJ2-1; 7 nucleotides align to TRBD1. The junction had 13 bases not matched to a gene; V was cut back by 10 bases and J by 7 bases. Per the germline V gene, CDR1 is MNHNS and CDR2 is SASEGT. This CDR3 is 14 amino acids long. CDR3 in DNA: TGTGCCACATCTCGGGACAGAGACAGGAATGAGCAGTTCTTC. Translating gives CATSRDRDRNEQFF.

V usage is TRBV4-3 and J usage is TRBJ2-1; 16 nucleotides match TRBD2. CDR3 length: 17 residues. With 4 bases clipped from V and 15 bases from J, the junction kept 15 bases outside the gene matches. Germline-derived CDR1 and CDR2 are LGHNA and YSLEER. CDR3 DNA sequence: TGCGCCAGCAGCCTTTACCGAACCGGGACTAGCGGGAGGGCCACGTTCTTC. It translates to CASSLYRTGTSGRATFF.